These T cell receptor beta chains were read from a single sample in a study of T-cell memory formation after mild COVID-19. In TCRdb, the 5' RACE reads were re-called with MiXCR into one record per CDR3 protein. The table has about 130,000 distinct CDR3 sequences, roughly 6% seen once; the top ten hold 2% to 2.5%. The sequencing sample was made of PBMCs or a T cell subset sorted from them (not recorded which). Every receptor here comes from an adult woman who had mild COVID-19 (a few samples of this study predate the infection). Cell type and time point are not known. Each CDR3 is given with its conserved first and last residue. D genes are given only for firm matches. Clone sizes are given selectively: once, few, many, or a class where the clone is expanded.

d_call	v_call	j_call	clone_size	cdr3_aa	cdr3_nt
TRBD2	TRBV18	TRBJ2-5	.	CASSPSTSGANQETQYF	TGTGCCAGCTCACCGTCGACTAGCGGGGCCAACCAAGAGACCCAGTACTTC
TRBD1	TRBV7-6	TRBJ2-1	many	CASSAYDRVNEQFF	TGTGCCAGCAGCGCCTACGACAGGGTCAATGAGCAGTTCTTC
TRBD1	TRBV5-1	TRBJ1-2	many	CASSVHPGQTYGYTF	TGCGCCAGCAGCGTGCACCCGGGACAGACCTATGGCTACACCTTC
TRBD1	TRBV10-3	TRBJ2-2	.	CAISESQQGTGELFF	TGTGCCATCAGTGAGTCCCAACAGGGGACCGGGGAGCTGTTTTTT
.	TRBV28	TRBJ2-2	few	CASRRFGGHTGELFF	TGTGCCAGCAGGAGATTTGGGGGACACACCGGGGAGCTGTTTTTT
.	TRBV7-3	TRBJ2-1	many	CASSPGWDYNEQFF	TGTGCCAGCAGCCCCGGCTGGGATTACAATGAGCAGTTCTTC
TRBD2	TRBV19	TRBJ2-7	few	CASSISTSDIYEQYF	TGTGCCAGTAGTATCTCTACTAGCGACATTTACGAGCAGTACTTC
.	TRBV18	TRBJ2-7	many	CASSVTGRSYEQYF	TGTGCCAGCTCGGTGACAGGCCGCTCCTACGAGCAGTACTTC
.	TRBV20-1	TRBJ1-1	many	CSARVPGVSGLGTFF	TGCAGTGCTAGGGTTCCGGGGGTCAGCGGCCTGGGTACTTTCTTT
.	TRBV5-1	TRBJ2-1	once	CASSSGETNYNEQFF	TGCGCCAGCAGCTCCGGGGAGACAAACTACAATGAGCAGTTCTTC
.	TRBV7-9	TRBJ2-3	few	CASSPHIVPSTDTQYF	TGTGCCAGCAGTCCCCACATTGTTCCTAGCACAGATACGCAGTATTTT
TRBD1	TRBV15	TRBJ1-5	many	CATSRVSVGQGLYSNQPQHF	TGTGCCACCAGCAGAGTAAGCGTAGGACAGGGACTTTATAGCAATCAGCCCCAGCATTTT
.	TRBV5-1	TRBJ2-5	many	CASSAGQETQYF	TGCGCCAGCAGCGCAGGTCAGGAGACCCAGTACTTC
TRBD1	TRBV7-3	TRBJ2-7	few	CASSLADREPIYEQYF	TGTGCCAGCAGCTTAGCTGACAGGGAACCGATATACGAGCAGTACTTC
.	TRBV5-5	TRBJ2-7	many	CASSLGTASEPSYEQYF	TGTGCCAGCAGCTTGGGCACAGCTTCTGAGCCCTCCTACGAGCAGTACTTC
.	TRBV5-1	TRBJ2-5	.	CASNKFGQVQETQYF	TGCGCCAGCAATAAGTTCGGACAAGTCCAAGAGACCCAGTACTTC
TRBD2	TRBV7-8	TRBJ2-3	few	CASSPTGGGGQYF	TGTGCCAGCAGCCCTACGGGGGGGGGTGGGCAGTATTTT
TRBD2	TRBV4-3	TRBJ2-1	many	CASSLGTSGSGSDEQFF	TGCGCCAGCAGCCTCGGGACTAGCGGGAGCGGTAGCGATGAGCAGTTCTTC
.	TRBV12-3/TRBV12-4	TRBJ1-1	.	CASSLAGATEAFF	TGTGCCAGCAGTTTGGCAGGGGCAACTGAAGCTTTCTTT
.	TRBV5-1	TRBJ2-5	few	CASSFAQGGYQETQYF	TGCGCCAGCAGCTTTGCGCAGGGGGGATACCAAGAGACCCAGTACTTC
.	TRBV3-1	TRBJ2-1	.	CASSSRLHEQFF	TGTGCCAGCAGCTCCCGCTTACATGAGCAGTTCTTC
TRBD1	TRBV5-1	TRBJ2-1	.	CASSSKPGQVNNEQFF	TGCGCCAGCAGCTCCAAACCTGGACAGGTCAACAATGAGCAGTTCTTC
.	TRBV5-4	TRBJ1-2	.	CASSLKDNYGYTF	TGTGCCAGCAGCTTGAAGGATAACTATGGCTACACCTTC
TRBD1	TRBV7-8	TRBJ2-7	many	CASSQSGTGSSYEQYF	TGTGCCAGCAGCCAGTCCGGGACAGGGAGTTCCTACGAGCAGTACTTC
.	TRBV18	TRBJ2-3	few	CASSPVAVRGSDTQYF	TGTGCCAGCTCACCAGTGGCGGTGAGGGGGTCGGATACGCAGTATTTT
.	TRBV5-1	TRBJ2-2	.	CASSYEHNTGELFF	TGCGCCAGCAGCTACGAACATAACACCGGGGAGCTGTTTTTT
.	TRBV5-1	TRBJ1-2	.	CASSLAGVAGYNF	TGCGCCAGCAGCTTGGCAGGGGTGGCTGGCTACAACTTC
.	TRBV20-1	TRBJ1-2	few	CSARAGGRVVNYGYTF	TGCAGTGCTAGAGCGGGGGGAAGGGTTGTTAACTATGGCTACACCTTC
.	TRBV19	TRBJ1-5	few	CASSGPPYQPQHF	TGTGCCAGTAGTGGACCTCCATATCAGCCCCAGCATTTT
TRBD2	TRBV2	TRBJ2-2	.	CASKGLAAAGELFF	TGTGCCAGCAAGGGACTAGCGGCGGCCGGGGAGCTGTTTTTT
TRBD2	TRBV7-3	TRBJ2-1	many	CASSASRASGRGREQFF	TGTGCCAGCAGCGCATCCCGGGCTAGCGGGAGAGGGAGGGAGCAGTTCTTC
TRBD2	TRBV6-5	TRBJ2-1	.	CASSTSGRAYNEQFF	TGTGCCAGCAGTACTAGCGGGAGGGCCTACAATGAGCAGTTCTTC
.	TRBV19	TRBJ2-6	many	CASSIPPRDSGANVLTF	TGTGCCAGTAGTATACCTCCCCGGGACTCTGGGGCCAACGTCCTGACTTTC
TRBD1	TRBV6-5	TRBJ2-7	.	CASRRTGPYEQYF	TGTGCCAGCAGAAGGACAGGGCCCTACGAGCAGTACTTC
.	TRBV7-2	TRBJ1-5	many	CASSDFNQPQHF	TGTGCCAGCAGTGACTTCAATCAGCCCCAGCATTTT
TRBD1	TRBV7-2	TRBJ2-4	.	CASSSSGQGSIQYF	TGTGCCAGCAGCTCCTCTGGACAGGGGAGCATTCAGTACTTC
.	TRBV3-1	TRBJ1-1	few	CASSPNPRLSGTEAFF	TGTGCCAGCAGCCCCAACCCTCGCCTAAGCGGCACTGAAGCTTTCTTT
TRBD1	TRBV3-1	TRBJ2-2	many	CASSQRTGTTGELFF	TGTGCCAGCAGCCAACGGACAGGGACCACCGGGGAGCTGTTTTTT
TRBD2	TRBV11-3	TRBJ2-3	few	CASSLAQTFSGRAYSTDTQYF	TGTGCCAGCAGCTTGGCGCAAACCTTCAGCGGGAGGGCCTATAGCACAGATACGCAGTATTTT
.	TRBV12-3/TRBV12-4	TRBJ1-1	.	CASSSQGKGIEAFF	TGTGCCAGCAGTTCCCAGGGGAAAGGGATTGAAGCTTTCTTT
TRBD1	TRBV12-3/TRBV12-4	TRBJ1-1	few	CASSPPGQGRGTEAFF	TGTGCCAGCAGCCCTCCGGGACAGGGAAGGGGCACTGAAGCTTTCTTT
TRBD2	TRBV6-5	TRBJ2-5	few	CASSQGLASGETQYF	TGTGCCAGCAGTCAAGGACTAGCTAGTGGGGAGACCCAGTACTTC
TRBD2	TRBV24-1	TRBJ2-1	few	CATSDFSRASGGSYNEQFF	TGTGCCACCAGTGATTTTAGCAGGGCTAGCGGGGGTTCCTACAATGAGCAGTTCTTC
.	TRBV7-8	TRBJ2-2	few	CASSLVLGERSGELFF	TGTGCCAGCAGCTTAGTTTTAGGAGAGAGATCCGGGGAGCTGTTTTTT
.	TRBV27	TRBJ2-7	many	CASSLFRALYEQYF	TGTGCCAGCAGTTTATTCAGGGCACTATACGAGCAGTACTTC
TRBD1	TRBV11-2	TRBJ1-2	few	CASSLRTGALANYGYTF	TGTGCCAGCAGCTTAAGGACAGGGGCCCTAGCCAACTATGGCTACACCTTC
.	TRBV6-5	TRBJ1-1	many	CASSPGRWTEAFF	TGTGCCAGCAGTCCGGGACGTTGGACTGAAGCTTTCTTT
.	TRBV20-1	TRBJ2-7	few	CSARVAGFPYEQYF	TGCAGTGCTAGAGTTGCGGGGTTTCCCTACGAGCAGTACTTC
.	TRBV4-2	TRBJ2-3	.	CASSQKGGFTDTQYF	TGTGCCAGCAGCCAAAAGGGGGGCTTCACAGATACGCAGTATTTT
.	TRBV7-2	TRBJ2-2	few	CASSLNREATTGELFF	TGTGCCAGCAGCTTGAATAGGGAAGCGACCACCGGGGAGCTGTTTTTT